The 10 T cell receptor beta chains reported below all come from one sample, sequenced in a study of T cell responses to AZD1222 COVID-19 vaccine (dated by TCRdb to about 2021). Taken with the paper, the label for time point translates to: about 28 days (+/-7) after the second vaccine dose. The library was generated by the immunoSEQ multiplex PCR assay. In its TCRdb copy, this immuneACCESS table keeps in-frame sequences only and misses some clones. Where compared with another copy, unresolved V genes explain less than half of these, and the others have no known cause. This sample comprises fewer than 95,000 clones, approximately 90% of them detected only once. The top ten hold around 8% of the sample. The specimen was peripheral blood, collected 28 days after the second AZD1222 dose. The receptors stem from an adult who received the AZD1222 COVID-19 vaccine.

This clone was picked up a small number of times. CDR3: CASSLVGELGTEAFF. The CDR3 region has the DNA TGTGCCAGCAGCTTAGTGGGGGAGCTAGGCACTGAAGCTTTCTTT. The chain joins TRBV7-6 to TRBJ1-1, with D possibly TRBD1 on 5 matching bases. Germline V gives CDR1 SGHVS, CDR2 FNYEAQ. This CDR3 comprises 15 residues. Deletions cut 1 base from V and 4 bases from J, with 13 bases between. Filled out from reference TRBV7-6 and TRBJ1-1, the complete variable domain reads GAGVSQSPRYKVTKRGQDVALRCDPISGHVSLYWYRQALGQGPEFLTYFNYEAQQDKSGLPNDRFSAERPEGSISTLTIQRTEQRDSAMYRCASSLVGELGTEAFFGQGTRLTVV.

The table lists this clone with a count of one. The V call is TRBV3-1 (or the pseudogene TRBV3-2), the J call TRBJ1-2; D is unresolved. Germline V CDR1 and CDR2: LGHDT, YNNKEL (reference sequence). The length of the CDR3 is 16 residues. Trimming stripped 1 base from V and 1 base from J, with 13 bases between. CDR3 loop: CASSQGRGNINYGYTF. The CDR3, as DNA: TGTGCCAGCAGCCAAGGCAGAGGAAATATTAACTATGGCTACACCTTC.

This clone was seen once. J is TRBJ2-7 and V is TRBV30, with a possible D match to TRBD1 (6 bases). The V end was cut by 0 bases, the J end by 7 bases, with 13 bases between. The CDR3 runs to 13 residues. Per germline, CDR1 GTSNPN and CDR2 SVGIG (reference sequence). The CDR3 spells CAWSVWDTGEQYF. CDR3 DNA: TGTGCCTGGAGTGTTTGGGACACAGGGGAGCAGTACTTC.

V is TRBV28 and J is TRBJ2-3; D gene unclear. The CDR3 is made up of 13 amino acids. The V gene lost 2 bases and the J gene lost 6 bases, with 9 bases spanning the gap. Looked up from germline, CDR1 is MDHEN and CDR2 is SYDVKM. The CDR3 coding sequence is TGTGCCAGCAGTTTACTGTTAGGGGATACGCAGTATTTT. Protein sequence: CASSLLLGDTQYF.

This CDR3 is CASSQGRINQPQHF. CDR3 sequence (DNA): TGTGCCAGCAGCCAGGGGCGGATCAATCAGCCCCAGCATTTT. The V and J genes are TRBV16 and TRBJ1-5, with D possibly matching TRBD1 (5 bases). Germline V lookup: CDR1 KGHSY, CDR2 FQNENV. The V gene lost 3 bases and the J gene lost 3 bases, with 9 bases spanning the gap. This CDR3 contains 14 residues.

This clone has just one count. This rearrangement joins TRBV6-2 or TRBV6-3 to TRBJ2-7; no definite D call. The germline V gene has CDR1 MNHEY and CDR2 SVGEGT. The CDR3 spans 11 residues. Trimming took 4 bases from V and 4 from J, leaving 5 bases between them. For the CDR3, the DNA is TGTGCCAGCAGTTTGGGGTACGAGCAGTACTTC. Encoded protein: CASSLGYEQYF.

The gene calls are TRBV18 and TRBJ2-5; no clear D gene. Germline-derived CDR1 and CDR2 are KGHSH and LQKENI. The length of the CDR3 is 11 residues. With 5 bases removed from V and 2 bases from J, the gap between germline ends came to 3 bases. The CDR3 loop is CASSNQETQYF. CDR3 DNA sequence: TGTGCCAGCTCAAATCAAGAGACCCAGTACTTC.

J is TRBJ1-5 and V is TRBV10-2; D is unresolved. V dropped 3 bases and J dropped 6 bases, with 9 bases sitting between them. Germline loops: CDR1 WSHSY, CDR2 SAAADI. This CDR3 comprises 13 residues. CDR3 residues: CASSEQRTQPQHF. In nucleotides, the CDR3 is TGCGCCAGCAGTGAACAGAGGACTCAGCCCCAGCATTTT.

This sequence joins TRBV27 and TRBJ2-7, with a tentative D call TRBD2 (6 bases). The CDR3 has 13 amino acids. Trimming shortened V by 8 bases and J by 3 bases, and 14 bases separated the two germline ends. Germline V gene data show CDR1 as MNHEY and CDR2 as SMNVEV (reference sequence). CDR3 DNA sequence: TGTGCCAGCGGGGACTTTCTGAACTACGAGCAGTACTTC. Translation gives CASGDFLNYEQYF.

The rearrangement uses TRBV2 and TRBJ1-1, with 7 bases that match TRBD1. V trimming: 5 bases; J trimming: 0 bases; junction bases outside the gene matches: 3. CDR1 is SNHLY and CDR2 is FYNNEI in the germline V gene. The CDR3 totals 14 residues. The CDR3 DNA reads as TGTGCCAGCAGTCCACAGGGGATGAACACTGAAGCTTTCTTT. The encoded protein is CASSPQGMNTEAFF.